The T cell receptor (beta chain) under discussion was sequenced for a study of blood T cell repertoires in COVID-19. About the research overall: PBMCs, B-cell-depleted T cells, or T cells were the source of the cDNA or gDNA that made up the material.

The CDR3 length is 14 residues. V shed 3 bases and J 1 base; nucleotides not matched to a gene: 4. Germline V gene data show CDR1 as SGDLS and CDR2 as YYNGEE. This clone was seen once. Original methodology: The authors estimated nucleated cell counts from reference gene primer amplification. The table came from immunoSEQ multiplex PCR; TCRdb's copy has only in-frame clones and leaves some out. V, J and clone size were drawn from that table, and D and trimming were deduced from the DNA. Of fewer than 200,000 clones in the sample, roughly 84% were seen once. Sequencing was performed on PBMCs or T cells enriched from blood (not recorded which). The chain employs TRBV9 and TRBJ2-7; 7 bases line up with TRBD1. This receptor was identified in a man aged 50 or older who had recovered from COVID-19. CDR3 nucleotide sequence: TGTGCCAGCAGCGGGGACAGCCGTTCCTACGAGCAGTACTTC. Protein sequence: CASSGDSRSYEQYF.